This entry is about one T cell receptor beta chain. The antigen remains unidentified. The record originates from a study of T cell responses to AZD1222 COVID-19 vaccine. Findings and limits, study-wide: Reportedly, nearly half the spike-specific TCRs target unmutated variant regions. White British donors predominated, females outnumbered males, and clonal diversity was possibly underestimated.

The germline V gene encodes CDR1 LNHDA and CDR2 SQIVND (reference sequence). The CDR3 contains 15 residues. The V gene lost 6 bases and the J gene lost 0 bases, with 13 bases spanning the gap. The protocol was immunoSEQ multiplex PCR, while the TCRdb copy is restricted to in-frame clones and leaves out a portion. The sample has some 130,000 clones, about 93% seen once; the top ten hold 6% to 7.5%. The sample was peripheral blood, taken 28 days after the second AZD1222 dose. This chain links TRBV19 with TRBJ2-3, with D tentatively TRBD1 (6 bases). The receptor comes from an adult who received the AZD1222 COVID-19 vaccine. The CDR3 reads CASRSGALSTDTQYF. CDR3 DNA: TGTGCCAGTAGATCAGGGGCTCTTAGCACAGATACGCAGTATTTT.